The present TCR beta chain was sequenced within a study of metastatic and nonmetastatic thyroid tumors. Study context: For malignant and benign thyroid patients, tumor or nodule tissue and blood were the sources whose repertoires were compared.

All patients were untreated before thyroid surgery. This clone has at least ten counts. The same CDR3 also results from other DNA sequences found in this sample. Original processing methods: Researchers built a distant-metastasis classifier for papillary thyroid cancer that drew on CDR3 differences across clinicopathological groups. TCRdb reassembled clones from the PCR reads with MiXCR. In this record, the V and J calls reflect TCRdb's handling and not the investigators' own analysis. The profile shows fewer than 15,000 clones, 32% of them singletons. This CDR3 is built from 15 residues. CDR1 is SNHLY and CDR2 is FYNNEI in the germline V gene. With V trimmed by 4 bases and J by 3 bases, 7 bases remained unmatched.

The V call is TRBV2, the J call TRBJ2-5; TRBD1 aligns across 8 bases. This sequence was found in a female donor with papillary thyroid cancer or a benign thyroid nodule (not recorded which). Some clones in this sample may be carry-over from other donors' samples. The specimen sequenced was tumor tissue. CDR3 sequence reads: CASSVAWTGKETQYF. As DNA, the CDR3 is TGTGCCAGCAGTGTCGCATGGACAGGGAAAGAGACCCAGTACTTC.